One and the same sample provided the 7 T cell receptor beta chains below, sequenced in a study of regulatory T cells in long-lasting Graves disease. CDR3-region Arm-PCR and iRepertoire HTBI primers produced the TCR beta libraries. MiXCR was run by TCRdb on the multiplex PCR reads, yielding one entry per CDR3 protein. The sample has 300,000 to 400,000 distinct CDR3 sequences; over 15% are singletons. Sample time point: newly diagnosed GD, antithyroid drugs for less than 3 months. With RNA extracted from PBMCs as input, the TCR library was made. This sample was shared with a second study, whose subject was T cells in Graves' hyperthyroidism and ophthalmopathy.

The sample was peripheral blood mononuclear cells (PBMCs), taken at new diagnosis, from a patient treated with antithyroid drugs. The receptors originated from a man aged 35 to 55 with Graves disease.

This clonotype occurred many times. This rearrangement joins TRBV12-3 or TRBV12-4 to TRBJ1-5, with D perhaps matching TRBD1 (6 bases). This CDR3 has 13 residues. The V end was cut by 9 bases, the J end by 3 bases, with 12 bases between. CDR3 in DNA: TGTGCCAGTCGGGGGCCTAACAATCAGCCCCAGCATTTT. Amino acid sequence: CASRGPNNQPQHF.

This clonotype has at least ten counts. This sequence joins TRBV5-1 and TRBJ1-1; D gene ambiguous. V shed 0 bases and J shed 4 bases, with 10 bases lying between them. The CDR3 is 14 amino acids. The germline V gene has CDR1 SGHRS and CDR2 YFSETQ. This CDR3 is CASSLGSWGTEAFF. The CDR3 bases are TGCGCCAGCAGCTTGGGGTCGTGGGGCACTGAAGCTTTCTTT. Combining the CDR3 with reference TRBV5-1 and TRBJ1-1 gives the whole variable domain KAGVTQTPRYLIKTRGQQVTLSCSPISGHRSVSWYQQTPGQGLQFLFEYFSETQRNKGNFPGRFSGRQFSNSRSEMNVSTLELGDSALYLCASSLGSWGTEAFFGQGTRLTVV.

The chain joins TRBV20-1 to TRBJ1-5; no clear D gene. CDR1 DFQATT and CDR2 SNEGSKA come from the germline V gene (reference sequence). This CDR3 spans 16 amino acids. V lost 1 base and J lost 4, with 17 bases in between. The CDR3 here is CSARGTGPALNQPQHF. CDR3 DNA: TGCAGTGCTAGAGGTACCGGGCCCGCTCTGAATCAGCCCCAGCATTTT.

This clonotype has at least ten counts. The V call is TRBV30, the J call TRBJ2-3, with no clear D. Trimming removed 3 bases at V and 1 base at J, with 8 bases between. CDR3 length: 13 amino acids. Per germline, CDR1 GTSNPN and CDR2 SVGIG (reference sequence). The CDR3 region has the DNA TGTGCCTGGAGAAAGGGTGGCACAGATACGCAGTATTTT. This codes for CAWRKGGTDTQYF.

This clonotype was detected many times. This CDR3 is CASSSNRGRVTDTQYF. Written as DNA, the CDR3 is TGTGCCAGCAGTTCTAACAGGGGTCGGGTCACAGATACGCAGTATTTT. J is TRBJ2-3 and V is TRBV28; TRBD1 aligns across 7 bases. CDR3 length equals 16 residues. V lost 4 bases and J lost 2; bases outside the gene matches: 9. Germline loops: CDR1 MDHEN, CDR2 SYDVKM.

V gene TRBV2 combines with J gene TRBJ2-6; 8 bases agree with TRBD1. J gave up 0 bases and V 5 bases, and 27 bases lay outside the gene matches. This CDR3 has 24 residues. Germline-derived CDR1 and CDR2 are SNHLY and FYNNEI. The CDR3 region is CASSSRPHYYPKTGESSGANVLTF. CDR3 bases: TGTGCCAGCAGTTCAAGGCCGCACTATTATCCGAAGACAGGGGAAAGCTCTGGGGCCAACGTCCTGACTTTC.

Ten or more counts support this clonotype. The genes are TRBV9 and TRBJ2-7; 10 bases fit TRBD2. The CDR3 is 16 residues long. Germline-derived CDR1 and CDR2 are SGDLS and YYNGEE. After removal of 7 bases from V and 0 bases from J, the junction contained 10 bases not matched to a gene. CDR3 in DNA: TGTGCCAGCTCCCATCCGAGCGGGGGGGGCTCCTACGAGCAGTACTTC. Its protein product is CASSHPSGGGSYEQYF.